This section outlines one T cell receptor beta chain sequence together with its context. V lost 5 bases and J lost 12; bases outside the gene matches: 13. The CDR3 contains 15 residues. The V gene's germline CDR1 is MDHEN and CDR2 SYDVKM. The sample belongs to a study of T cells after somatic rescue of genetic block. The protocol was immunoSEQ multiplex PCR, while the TCRdb copy is restricted to in-frame clones and leaves out a portion. Of 9,500 to 15,000 clones in the sample, 70% to 75% were seen once. This TCR was recovered from a boy aged 5-17 years. This chain links TRBV28 with TRBJ2-1, with TRBD1 identical over 10 bases. The sample comprised peripheral blood mononuclear cells (PBMCs). CDR3: CASSPSGTGAHGQFF. DNA for the CDR3: TGTGCCAGCAGTCCTTCCGGGACAGGGGCCCATGGGCAGTTCTTC.